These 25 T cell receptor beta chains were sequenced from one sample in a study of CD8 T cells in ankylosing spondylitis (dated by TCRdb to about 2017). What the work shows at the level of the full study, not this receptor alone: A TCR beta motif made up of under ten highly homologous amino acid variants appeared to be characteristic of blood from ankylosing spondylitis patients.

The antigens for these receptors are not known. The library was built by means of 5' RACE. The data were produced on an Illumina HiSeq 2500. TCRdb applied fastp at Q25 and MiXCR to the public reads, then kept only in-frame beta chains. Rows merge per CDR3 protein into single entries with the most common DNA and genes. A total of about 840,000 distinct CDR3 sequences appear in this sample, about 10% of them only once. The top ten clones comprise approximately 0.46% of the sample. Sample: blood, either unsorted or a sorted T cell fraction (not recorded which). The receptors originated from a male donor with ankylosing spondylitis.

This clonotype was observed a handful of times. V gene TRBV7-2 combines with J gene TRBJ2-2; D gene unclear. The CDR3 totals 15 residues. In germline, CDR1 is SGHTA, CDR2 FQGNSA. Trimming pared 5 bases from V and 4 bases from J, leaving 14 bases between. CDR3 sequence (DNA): TGTGCCAGCAGCCCAAGAGGCAGGCGCACCGGGGAGCTGTTTTTT. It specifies CASSPRGRRTGELFF.

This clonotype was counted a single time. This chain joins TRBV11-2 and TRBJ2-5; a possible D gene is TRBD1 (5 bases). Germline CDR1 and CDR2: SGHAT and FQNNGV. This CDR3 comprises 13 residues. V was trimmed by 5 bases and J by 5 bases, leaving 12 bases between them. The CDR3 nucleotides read TGTGCCAGCAGCCGCCTCAGGGCGGAGACCCAGTACTTC. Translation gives CASSRLRAETQYF.

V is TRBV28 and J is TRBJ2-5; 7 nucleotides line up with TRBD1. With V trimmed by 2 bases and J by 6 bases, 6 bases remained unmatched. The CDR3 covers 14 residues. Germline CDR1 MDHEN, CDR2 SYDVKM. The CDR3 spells CASSLQGRGKTQYF. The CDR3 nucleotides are TGTGCCAGCAGTTTACAAGGCAGGGGGAAGACCCAGTACTTC.

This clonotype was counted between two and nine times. The CDR3 reads CASSQVGYFFSTDTQYF. DNA for the CDR3: TGCGCCAGCAGCCAAGTCGGCTACTTCTTTAGCACAGATACGCAGTATTTT. The chain combines TRBV4-3 with TRBJ2-3; D gene unclear. The ends were cut back, 1 base at V and 0 bases at J, with 14 bases in the middle. Germline CDR1 reads LGHNA; CDR2 reads YSLEER. The CDR3 extends over 17 amino acids.

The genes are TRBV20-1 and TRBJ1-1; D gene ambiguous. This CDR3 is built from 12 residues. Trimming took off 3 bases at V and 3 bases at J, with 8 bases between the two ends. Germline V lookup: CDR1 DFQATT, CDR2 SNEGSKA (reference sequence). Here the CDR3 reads CSASSPYTEAFF. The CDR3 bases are TGCAGTGCTAGTAGTCCCTACACTGAAGCTTTCTTT.

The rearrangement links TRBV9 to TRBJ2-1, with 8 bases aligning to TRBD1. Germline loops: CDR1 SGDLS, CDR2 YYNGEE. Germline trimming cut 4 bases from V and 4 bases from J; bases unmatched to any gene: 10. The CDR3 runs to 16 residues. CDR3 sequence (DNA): TGTGCCAGCAGCCTAGGGACAGGTTTTTCTTACAATGAGCAGTTCTTC. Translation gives CASSLGTGFSYNEQFF.

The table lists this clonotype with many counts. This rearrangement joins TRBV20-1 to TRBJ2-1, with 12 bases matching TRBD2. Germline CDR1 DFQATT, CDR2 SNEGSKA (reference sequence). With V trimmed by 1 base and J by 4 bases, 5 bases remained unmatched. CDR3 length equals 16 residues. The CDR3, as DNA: TGCAGTGCTAGAGGCAGGACTAGCGGGACGTACAATGAGCAGTTCTTC. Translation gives CSARGRTSGTYNEQFF.

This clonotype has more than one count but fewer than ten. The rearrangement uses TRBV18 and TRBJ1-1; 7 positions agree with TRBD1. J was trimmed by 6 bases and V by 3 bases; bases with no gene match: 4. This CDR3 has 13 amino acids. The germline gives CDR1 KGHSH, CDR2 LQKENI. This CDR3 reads CASSPIQGAEAFF. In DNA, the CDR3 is TGTGCCAGCTCACCGATTCAGGGGGCTGAAGCTTTCTTT.

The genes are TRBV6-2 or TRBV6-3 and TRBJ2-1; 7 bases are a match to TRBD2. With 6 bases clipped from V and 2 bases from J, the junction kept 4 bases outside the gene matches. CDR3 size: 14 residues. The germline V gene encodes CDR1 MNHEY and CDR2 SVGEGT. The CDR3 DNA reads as TGTGCCAGCAGGCAGCGGGGCACCTACAATGAGCAGTTCTTC. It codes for CASRQRGTYNEQFF.

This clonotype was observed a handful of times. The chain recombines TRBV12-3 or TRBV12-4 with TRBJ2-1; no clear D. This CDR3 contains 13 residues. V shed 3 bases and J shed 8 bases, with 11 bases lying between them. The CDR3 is CASSFSWGYEQFF. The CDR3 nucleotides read TGTGCCAGCAGTTTTAGCTGGGGTTATGAGCAGTTCTTC.

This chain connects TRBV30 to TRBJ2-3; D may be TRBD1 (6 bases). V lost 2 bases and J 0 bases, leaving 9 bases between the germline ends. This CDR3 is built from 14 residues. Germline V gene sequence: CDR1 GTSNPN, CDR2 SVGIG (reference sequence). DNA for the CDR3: TGTGCCTGGAGTCGAGGGGGAAGCACAGATACGCAGTATTTT. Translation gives CAWSRGGSTDTQYF.

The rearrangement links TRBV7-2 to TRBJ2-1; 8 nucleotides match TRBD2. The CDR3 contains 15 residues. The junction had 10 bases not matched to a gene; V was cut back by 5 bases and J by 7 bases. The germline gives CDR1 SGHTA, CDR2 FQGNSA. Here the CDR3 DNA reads TGTGCCAGCAGCCCCCGGGAGGGGCGTCGGAATGAGCAGTTCTTC. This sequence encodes CASSPREGRRNEQFF.

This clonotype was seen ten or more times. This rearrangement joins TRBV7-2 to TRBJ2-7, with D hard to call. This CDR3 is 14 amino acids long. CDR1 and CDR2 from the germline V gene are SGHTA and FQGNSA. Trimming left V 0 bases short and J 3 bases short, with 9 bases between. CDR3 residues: CASSLAVGSYEQYF. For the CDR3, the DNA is TGTGCCAGCAGCTTAGCGGTCGGCAGCTACGAGCAGTACTTC. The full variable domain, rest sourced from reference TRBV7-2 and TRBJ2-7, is GAGVSQSPSNKVTEKGKDVELRCDPISGHTALYWYRQSLGQGLEFLIYFQGNSAPDKSGLPSDRFSAERTGGSVSTLTIQRTQQEDSAVYLCASSLAVGSYEQYFGPGTRLTVT.

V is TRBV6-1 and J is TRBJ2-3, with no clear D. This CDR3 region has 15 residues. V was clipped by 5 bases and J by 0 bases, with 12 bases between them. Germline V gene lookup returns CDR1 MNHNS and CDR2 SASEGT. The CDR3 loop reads CASSRFRPSTDTQYF. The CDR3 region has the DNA TGTGCCAGCAGTCGGTTCAGGCCTAGCACAGATACGCAGTATTTT.

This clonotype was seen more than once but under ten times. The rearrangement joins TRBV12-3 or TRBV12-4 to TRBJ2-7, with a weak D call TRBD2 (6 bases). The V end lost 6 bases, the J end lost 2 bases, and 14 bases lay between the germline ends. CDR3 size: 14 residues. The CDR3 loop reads CASSPGLSTYEQYF. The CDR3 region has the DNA TGTGCCAGCAGCCCGGGACTGAGCACCTACGAGCAGTACTTC.

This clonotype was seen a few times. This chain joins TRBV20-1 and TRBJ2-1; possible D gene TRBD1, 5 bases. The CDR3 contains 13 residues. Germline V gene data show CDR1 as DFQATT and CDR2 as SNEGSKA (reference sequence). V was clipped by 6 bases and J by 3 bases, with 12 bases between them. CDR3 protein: CSAARDVYNEQFF. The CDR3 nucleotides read TGCAGTGCCGCCAGGGATGTCTACAATGAGCAGTTCTTC.

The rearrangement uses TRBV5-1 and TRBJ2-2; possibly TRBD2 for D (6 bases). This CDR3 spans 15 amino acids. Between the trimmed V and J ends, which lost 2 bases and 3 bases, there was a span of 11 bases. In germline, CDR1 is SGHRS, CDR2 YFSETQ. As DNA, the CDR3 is TGCGCCAGCAGCTTCGTCGGGGGATACACCGGGGAGCTGTTTTTT. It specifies CASSFVGGYTGELFF.

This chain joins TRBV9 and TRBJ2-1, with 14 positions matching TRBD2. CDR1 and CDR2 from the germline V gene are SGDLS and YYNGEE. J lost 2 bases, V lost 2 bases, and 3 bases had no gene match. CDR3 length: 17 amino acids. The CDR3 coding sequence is TGTGCCAGCAGCGTGGGGACTAGCGGGAGACCCTACAATGAGCAGTTCTTC. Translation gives CASSVGTSGRPYNEQFF. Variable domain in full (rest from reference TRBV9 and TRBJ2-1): DSGVTQTPKHLITATGQRVTLRCSPRSGDLSVYWYQQSLDQGLQFLIQYYNGEERAKGNILERFSAQQFPDLHSELNLSSLELGDSALYFCASSVGTSGRPYNEQFFGPGTRLTVL.

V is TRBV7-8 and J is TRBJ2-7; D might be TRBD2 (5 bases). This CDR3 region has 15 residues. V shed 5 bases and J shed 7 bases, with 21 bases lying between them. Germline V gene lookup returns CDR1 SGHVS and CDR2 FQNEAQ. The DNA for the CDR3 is TGTGCCAGCAGCCCCCTTGGACTGACGTCTTGGGAGCAGTACTTC. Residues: CASSPLGLTSWEQYF.

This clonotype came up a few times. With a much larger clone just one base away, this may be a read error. DNA of the CDR3: TGTGCCAGCACCTTGACAGGGAGGAACACTGAAGCTTTCTTT. This sequence encodes CASTLTGRNTEAFF. The chain recombines TRBV7-9 with TRBJ1-1; 7 bases fit TRBD1. The length of the CDR3 is 14 residues. With V trimmed by 7 bases and J by 1 base, 6 bases remained unmatched. Germline CDR1 is SEHNR and CDR2 is FQNEAQ (reference sequence).

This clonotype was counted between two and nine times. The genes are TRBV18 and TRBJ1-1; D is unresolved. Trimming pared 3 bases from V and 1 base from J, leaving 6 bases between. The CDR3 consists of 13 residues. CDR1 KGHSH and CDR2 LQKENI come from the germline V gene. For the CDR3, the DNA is TGTGCCAGCTCACCGTCCGGGAACACTGAAGCTTTCTTT. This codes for CASSPSGNTEAFF.

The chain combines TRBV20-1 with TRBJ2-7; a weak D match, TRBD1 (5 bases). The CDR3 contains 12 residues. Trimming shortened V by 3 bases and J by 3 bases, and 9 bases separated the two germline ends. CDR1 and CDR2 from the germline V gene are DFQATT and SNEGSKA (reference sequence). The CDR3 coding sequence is TGCAGTGCTAGTGACAGAGTCTACGAGCAGTACTTC. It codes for CSASDRVYEQYF.

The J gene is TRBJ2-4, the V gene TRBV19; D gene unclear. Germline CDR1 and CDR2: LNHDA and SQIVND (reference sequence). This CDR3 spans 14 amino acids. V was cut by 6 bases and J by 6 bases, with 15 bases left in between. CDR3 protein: CASSPFGGVNIQYF. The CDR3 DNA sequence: TGTGCCAGTAGCCCCTTTGGTGGAGTAAACATTCAGTACTTC.

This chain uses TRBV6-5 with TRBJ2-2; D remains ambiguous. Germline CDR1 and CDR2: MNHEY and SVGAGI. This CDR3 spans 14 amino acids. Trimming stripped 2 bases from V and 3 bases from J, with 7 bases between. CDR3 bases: TGTGCCAGCAGTTACGGTGGATACACCGGGGAGCTGTTTTTT. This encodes CASSYGGYTGELFF.

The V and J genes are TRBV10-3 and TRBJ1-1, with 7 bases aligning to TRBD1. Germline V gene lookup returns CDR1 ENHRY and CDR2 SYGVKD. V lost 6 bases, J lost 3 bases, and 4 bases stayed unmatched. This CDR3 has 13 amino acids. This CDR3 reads CAIRADRDTEAFF. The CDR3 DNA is TGTGCCATCAGAGCAGACAGGGACACTGAAGCTTTCTTT.